This TCR beta chain was profiled in a study of OX40 agonist ivuxolimab in advanced cancers. The wider study: The mean age was about 61 years, ranging from about 23 to 79, with approximately 83% of participants male.

Excluded were patients having autoimmune disease history or systemic immunosuppression. The CDR3 spans 15 residues. The germline V and J ends were trimmed by 7 bases and 10 bases, with 20 bases remaining between them. The V gene's germline CDR1 is MNHEY and CDR2 SMNVEV (reference sequence). Note on this clone: Antigen specificity is unknown.

Overall study results and limits: It was not determined which antigens were specifically recognized by the peripheral T cells that had undergone clonal expansion. More expanded clones were found, on average, in CD8+ than in CD4+ T cells.

The table came from immunoSEQ multiplex PCR; TCRdb's copy has only in-frame clones and leaves some out. The table includes approximately 70,000 clones, more than 75% detected once. The TCR was taken from an adult with an advanced solid tumor such as melanoma, head and neck, liver or kidney cancer. Sample: CD4+ or CD8+ T cells sorted from blood, taken in a trial of the OX40 agonist ivuxolimab. The chain links TRBV27 to TRBJ1-6; D ambiguous. CDR3 nucleotide sequence: TGTGCCAGCACCGCGAAAGGGAGACGAGGCTCACCCCTCCACTTT. Its translation is CASTAKGRRGSPLHF.